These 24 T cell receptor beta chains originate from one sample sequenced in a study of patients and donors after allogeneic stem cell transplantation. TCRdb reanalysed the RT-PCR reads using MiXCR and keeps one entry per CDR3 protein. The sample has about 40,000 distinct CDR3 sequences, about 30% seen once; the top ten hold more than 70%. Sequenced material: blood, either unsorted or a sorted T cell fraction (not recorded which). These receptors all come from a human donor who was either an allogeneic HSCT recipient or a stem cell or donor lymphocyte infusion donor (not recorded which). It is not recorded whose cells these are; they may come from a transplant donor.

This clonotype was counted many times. CDR3 DNA: TGCAGTGCCAAGGACGGCAATCAGCCCCAGCATTTT. Translating gives CSAKDGNQPQHF. The chain is built from TRBV20-1 and TRBJ1-5; D gene ambiguous. Germline-derived CDR1 and CDR2 are DFQATT and SNEGSKA (reference sequence). V lost 6 bases to trimming and J lost 2 bases, with 8 bases between them. The CDR3 consists of 12 residues.

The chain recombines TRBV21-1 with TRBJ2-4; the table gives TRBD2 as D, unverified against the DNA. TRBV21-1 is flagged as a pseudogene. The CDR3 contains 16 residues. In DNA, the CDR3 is TGTGCCAGCAGCACTGGAGGGGATTTAGCCAAAAACATTCAGTACTTC. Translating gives CASSTGGDLAKNIQYF.

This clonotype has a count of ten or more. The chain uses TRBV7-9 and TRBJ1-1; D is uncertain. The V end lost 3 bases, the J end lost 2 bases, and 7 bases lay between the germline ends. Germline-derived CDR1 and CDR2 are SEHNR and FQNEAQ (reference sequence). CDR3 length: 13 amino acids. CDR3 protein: CASSFGENTEAFF. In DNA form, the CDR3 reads TGTGCCAGCAGCTTTGGGGAAAACACTGAAGCTTTCTTT.

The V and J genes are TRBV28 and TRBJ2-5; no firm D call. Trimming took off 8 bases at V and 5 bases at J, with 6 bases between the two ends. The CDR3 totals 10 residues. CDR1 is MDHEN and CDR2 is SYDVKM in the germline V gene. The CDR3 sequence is CASGRETQYF. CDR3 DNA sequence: TGTGCCAGCGGCCGGGAGACCCAGTACTTC.

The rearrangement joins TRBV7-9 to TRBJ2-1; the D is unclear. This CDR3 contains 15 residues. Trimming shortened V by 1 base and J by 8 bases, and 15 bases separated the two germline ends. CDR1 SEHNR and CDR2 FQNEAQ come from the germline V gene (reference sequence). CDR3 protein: CASSLVLLKGDEQFF. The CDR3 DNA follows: TGTGCCAGCAGCTTAGTTCTTCTAAAGGGCGATGAGCAGTTCTTC.

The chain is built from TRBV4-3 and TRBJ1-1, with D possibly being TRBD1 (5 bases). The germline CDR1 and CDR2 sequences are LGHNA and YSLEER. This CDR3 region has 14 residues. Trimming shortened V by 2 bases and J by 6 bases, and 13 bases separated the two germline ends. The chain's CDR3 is CASSQSGSGPEAFF. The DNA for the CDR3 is TGCGCCAGCAGCCAAAGCGGGTCAGGGCCTGAAGCTTTCTTT.

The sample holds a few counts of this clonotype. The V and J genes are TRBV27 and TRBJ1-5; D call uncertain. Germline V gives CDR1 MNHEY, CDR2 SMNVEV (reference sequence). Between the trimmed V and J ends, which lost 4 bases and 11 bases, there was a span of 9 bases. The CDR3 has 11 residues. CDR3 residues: CASSSHGAQHF. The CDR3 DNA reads TGTGCCAGCAGTTCCCATGGGGCCCAGCATTTT.

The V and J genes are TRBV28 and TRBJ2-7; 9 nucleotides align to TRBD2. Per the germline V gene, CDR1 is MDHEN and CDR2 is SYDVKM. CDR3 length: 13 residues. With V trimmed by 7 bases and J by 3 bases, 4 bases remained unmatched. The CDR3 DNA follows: TGTGCCAGCAACCTAGCGGGGCTCTACGAGCAGTACTTC. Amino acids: CASNLAGLYEQYF.

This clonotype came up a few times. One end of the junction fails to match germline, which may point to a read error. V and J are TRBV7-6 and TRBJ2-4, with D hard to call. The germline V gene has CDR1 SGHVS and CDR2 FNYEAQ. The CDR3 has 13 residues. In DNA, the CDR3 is TGCTCGGCCGCCGGGTTCGGCAAAAACATTCAGTACTTC. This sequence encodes CSAAGFGKNIQYF. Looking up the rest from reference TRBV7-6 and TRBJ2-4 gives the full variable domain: GAGVSQSPRYKVTKRGQDVALRCDPISGHVSLYWYRQALGQGPEFLTYFNYEAQQDKSGLPNDRFSAERPEGSISTLTIQRTEQRDSAMYRCSAAGFGKNIQYFGAGTRLSVL.

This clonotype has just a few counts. CDR3 coding DNA: TGTGCCAGCAGCCCACAGAGTAACTATGGCTACACCTTC. Residues: CASSPQSNYGYTF. The chain has TRBV6-5 and TRBJ1-2; D gene uncertain. The CDR3 is 13 residues long. The ends were cut back, 6 bases at V and 1 base at J, with 9 bases in the middle. Looked up from germline, CDR1 is MNHEY and CDR2 is SVGAGI.

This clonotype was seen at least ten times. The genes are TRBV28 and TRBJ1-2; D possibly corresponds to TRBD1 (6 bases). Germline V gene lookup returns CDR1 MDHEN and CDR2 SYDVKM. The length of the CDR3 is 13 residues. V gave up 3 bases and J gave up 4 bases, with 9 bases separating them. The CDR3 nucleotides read TGTGCCAGCAGTTTGGACAGTGCCTATGGCTACACCTTC. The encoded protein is CASSLDSAYGYTF.

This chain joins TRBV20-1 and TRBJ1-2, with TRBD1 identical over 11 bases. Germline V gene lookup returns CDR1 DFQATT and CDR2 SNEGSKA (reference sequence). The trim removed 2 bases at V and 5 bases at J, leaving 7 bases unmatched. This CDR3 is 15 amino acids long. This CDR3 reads CSARQLDRGQYGYTF. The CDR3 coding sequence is TGCAGTGCTAGACAATTGGACAGGGGGCAATATGGCTACACCTTC.

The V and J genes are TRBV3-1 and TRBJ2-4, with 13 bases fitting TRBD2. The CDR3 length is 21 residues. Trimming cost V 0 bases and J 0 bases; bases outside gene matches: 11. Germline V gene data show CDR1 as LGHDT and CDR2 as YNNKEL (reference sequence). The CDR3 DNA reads TGTGCCAGCAGCCAAGATAGTCTTGGCGGGACTAGCGGGGTAGCCAAAAACATTCAGTACTTC. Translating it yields CASSQDSLGGTSGVAKNIQYF. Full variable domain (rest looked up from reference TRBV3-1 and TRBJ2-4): DTAVSQTPKYLVTQMGNDKSIKCEQNLGHDTMYWYKQDSKKFLKIMFSYNNKELIINETVPNRFSPKSPDKAHLNLHINSLELGDSAVYFCASSQDSLGGTSGVAKNIQYFGAGTRLSVL.

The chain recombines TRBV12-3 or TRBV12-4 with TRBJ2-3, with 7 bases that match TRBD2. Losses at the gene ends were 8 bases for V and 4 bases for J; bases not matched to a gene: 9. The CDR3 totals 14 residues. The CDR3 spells CASEWAGDADTQYF. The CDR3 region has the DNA TGTGCCAGCGAGTGGGCGGGAGATGCAGATACGCAGTATTTT.

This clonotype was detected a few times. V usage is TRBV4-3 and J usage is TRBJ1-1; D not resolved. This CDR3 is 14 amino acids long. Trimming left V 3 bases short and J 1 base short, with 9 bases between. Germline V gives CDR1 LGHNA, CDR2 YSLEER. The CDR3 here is CASSHQTENTEAFF. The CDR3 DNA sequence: TGCGCCAGCAGCCACCAGACGGAGAACACTGAAGCTTTCTTT.

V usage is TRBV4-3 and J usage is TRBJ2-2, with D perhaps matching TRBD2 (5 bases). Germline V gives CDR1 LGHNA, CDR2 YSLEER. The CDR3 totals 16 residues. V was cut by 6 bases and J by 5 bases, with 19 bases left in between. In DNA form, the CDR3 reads TGCGCCAGCAGTCCTGGCCGGGGAAGAGGGACCGGGGAGCTGTTTTTT. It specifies CASSPGRGRGTGELFF.

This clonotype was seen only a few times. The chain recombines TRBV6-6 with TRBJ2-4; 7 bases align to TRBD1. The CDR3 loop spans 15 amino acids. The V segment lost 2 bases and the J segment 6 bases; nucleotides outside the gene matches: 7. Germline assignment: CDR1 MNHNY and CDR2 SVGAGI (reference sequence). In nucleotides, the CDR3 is TGTGCCAGCAGTTACACTCGACAGGGTGTAAACATTCAGTACTTC. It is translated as CASSYTRQGVNIQYF.

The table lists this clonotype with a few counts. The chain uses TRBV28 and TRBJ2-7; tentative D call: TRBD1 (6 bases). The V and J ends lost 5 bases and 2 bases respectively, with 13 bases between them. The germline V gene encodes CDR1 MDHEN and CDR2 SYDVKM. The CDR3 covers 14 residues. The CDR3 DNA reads TGTGCCAGCAGTCTACCTGGGGGCGCCTACGAGCAGTACTTC. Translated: CASSLPGGAYEQYF.

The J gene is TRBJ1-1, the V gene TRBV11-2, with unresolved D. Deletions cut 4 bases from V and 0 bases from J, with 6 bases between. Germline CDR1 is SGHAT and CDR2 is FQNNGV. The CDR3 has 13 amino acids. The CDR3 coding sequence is TGTGCCAGCAGCTCACACCTGAACACTGAAGCTTTCTTT. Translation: CASSSHLNTEAFF.

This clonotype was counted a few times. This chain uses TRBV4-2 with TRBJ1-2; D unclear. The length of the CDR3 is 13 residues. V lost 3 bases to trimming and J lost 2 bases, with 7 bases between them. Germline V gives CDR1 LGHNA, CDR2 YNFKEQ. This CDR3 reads CASSHPGNYGYTF. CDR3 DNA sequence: TGTGCCAGCAGCCATCCCGGGAACTATGGCTACACCTTC.

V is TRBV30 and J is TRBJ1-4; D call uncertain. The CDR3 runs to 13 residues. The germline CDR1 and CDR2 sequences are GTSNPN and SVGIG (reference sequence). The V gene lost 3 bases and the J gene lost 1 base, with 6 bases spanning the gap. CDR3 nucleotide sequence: TGTGCCTGGAGCGGTATAACTAATGAAAAACTGTTTTTT. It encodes CAWSGITNEKLFF.

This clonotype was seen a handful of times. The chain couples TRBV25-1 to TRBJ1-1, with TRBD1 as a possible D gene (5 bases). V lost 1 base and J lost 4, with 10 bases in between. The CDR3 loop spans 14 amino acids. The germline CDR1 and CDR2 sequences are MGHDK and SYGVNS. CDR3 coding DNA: TGTGCCAGCAGTGAATGGGGGGATGGCACTGAAGCTTTCTTT. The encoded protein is CASSEWGDGTEAFF.

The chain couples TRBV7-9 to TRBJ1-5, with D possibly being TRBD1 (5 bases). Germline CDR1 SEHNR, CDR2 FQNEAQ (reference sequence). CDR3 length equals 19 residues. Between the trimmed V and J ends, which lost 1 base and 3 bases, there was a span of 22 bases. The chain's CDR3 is CASSLEKMGRSAHNQPQHF. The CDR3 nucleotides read TGTGCCAGCAGCTTAGAGAAGATGGGACGGTCGGCACACAATCAGCCCCAGCATTTT.

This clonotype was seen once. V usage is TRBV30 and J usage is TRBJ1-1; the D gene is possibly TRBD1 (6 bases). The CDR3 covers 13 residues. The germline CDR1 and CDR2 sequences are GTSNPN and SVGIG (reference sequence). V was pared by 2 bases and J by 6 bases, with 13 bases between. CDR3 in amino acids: CAWSSGEVAEAFF. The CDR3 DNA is TGTGCCTGGAGTTCAGGGGAAGTAGCTGAAGCTTTCTTT.